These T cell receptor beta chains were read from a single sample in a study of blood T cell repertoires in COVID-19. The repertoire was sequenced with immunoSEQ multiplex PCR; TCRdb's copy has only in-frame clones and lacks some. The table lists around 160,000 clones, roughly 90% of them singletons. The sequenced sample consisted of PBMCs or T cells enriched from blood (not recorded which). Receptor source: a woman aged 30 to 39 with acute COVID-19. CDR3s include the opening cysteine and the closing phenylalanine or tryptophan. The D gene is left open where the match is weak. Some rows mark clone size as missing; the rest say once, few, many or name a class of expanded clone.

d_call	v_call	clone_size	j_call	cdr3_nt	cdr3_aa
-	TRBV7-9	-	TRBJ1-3	TGTGCCAGCAGCCAAGGGAGCTCTGGAAACACCATATATTTT	CASSQGSSGNTIYF
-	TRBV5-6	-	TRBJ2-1	TGTGCCAGCAGCTTGTTGGTAGATGAGCAGTTCTTC	CASSLLVDEQFF
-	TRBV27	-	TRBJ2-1	TGTGCCAGCAGCAGAACCAGGAGGGATGAGCAGTTCTTC	CASSRTRRDEQFF
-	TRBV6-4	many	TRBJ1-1	TGTGCCAGCAGGACCGCGGCGGGGACTGAAGCTTTCTTT	CASRTAAGTEAFF
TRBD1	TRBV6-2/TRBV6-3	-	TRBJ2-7	TGTGCCAGCAGCCCGAATTGGGGGATAGGACAGGTCGAGCAGTACTTC	CASSPNWGIGQVEQYF
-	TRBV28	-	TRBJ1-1	TGTGCCAGCACGGGGACACCGAACACTGAAGCTTTCTTT	CASTGTPNTEAFF
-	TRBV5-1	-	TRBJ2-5	TGCGCCAGCAGCTTGCACCGGGTCGGGGGTGAAGAGACCCAGTACTTC	CASSLHRVGGEETQYF
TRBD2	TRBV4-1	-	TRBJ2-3	TGCGCCAGCAGCCAAGGGGGGACTAGCGGGAGCGCAGATACGCAGTATTTT	CASSQGGTSGSADTQYF
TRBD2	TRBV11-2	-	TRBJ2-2	TGTGCCAGCACGAGGACTAGCGGGGGGTTCGGGGAGCTGTTTTTT	CASTRTSGGFGELFF
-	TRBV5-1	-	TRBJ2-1	TGCGCCAGCAGCTTAGTTGGGGAGGCATCCTACAATGAGCAGTTCTTC	CASSLVGEASYNEQFF
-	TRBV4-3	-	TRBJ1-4	TGCGCCAGCAGCCAATATACACAGGACCCTGAAAAACTGTTTTTT	CASSQYTQDPEKLFF
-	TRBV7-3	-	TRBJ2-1	TGTGCCAGCAGCTTGACTAGATACAATGAGCAGTTCTTC	CASSLTRYNEQFF
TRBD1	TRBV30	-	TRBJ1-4	TGTGCCTGGAGCCCGGGACAGCCTAATGAAAAACTGTTTTTT	CAWSPGQPNEKLFF
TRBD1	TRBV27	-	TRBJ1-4	TGTGCCAGCAGGGAGGGGGCAAATGAAAAACTGTTTTTT	CASREGANEKLFF
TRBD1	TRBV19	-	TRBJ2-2	TGTGCCAGTAGCCGGGACAGGGGGCGAACCGGGGAGCTGTTTTTT	CASSRDRGRTGELFF
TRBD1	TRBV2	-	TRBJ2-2	TGTGCCAGCAGGGGACGGACAGGGGGGTATACCGGGGAGCTGTTTTTT	CASRGRTGGYTGELFF
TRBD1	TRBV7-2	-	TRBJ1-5	TGTGCCAGCAGCTTAGTCCGGCAGGGGGGCAATCAGCCCCAGCATTTT	CASSLVRQGGNQPQHF
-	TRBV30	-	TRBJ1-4	TGTGCCTGGAGTGTACAGCATAATGAAAAACTGTTTTTT	CAWSVQHNEKLFF
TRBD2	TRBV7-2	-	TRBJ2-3	TGTGCCAGCAGTTTTTCGGCTAGCGGTAACACAGATACGCAGTATTTT	CASSFSASGNTDTQYF
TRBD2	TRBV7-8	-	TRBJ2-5	TGTGCCAGCAGCTTAGCCAGTCTAGCGGGAGAGACCCAGTACTTC	CASSLASLAGETQYF